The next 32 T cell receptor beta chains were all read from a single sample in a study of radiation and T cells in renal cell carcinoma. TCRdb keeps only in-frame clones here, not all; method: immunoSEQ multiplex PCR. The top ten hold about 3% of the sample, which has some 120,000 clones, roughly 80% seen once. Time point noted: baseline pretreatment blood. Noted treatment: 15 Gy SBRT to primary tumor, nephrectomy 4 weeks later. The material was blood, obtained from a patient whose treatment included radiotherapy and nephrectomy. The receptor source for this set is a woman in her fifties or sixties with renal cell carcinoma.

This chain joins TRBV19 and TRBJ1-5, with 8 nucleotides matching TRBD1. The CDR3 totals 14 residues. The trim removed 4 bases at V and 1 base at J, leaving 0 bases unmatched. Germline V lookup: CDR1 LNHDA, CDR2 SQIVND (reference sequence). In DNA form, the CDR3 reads TGTGCCAGTAGTAGGACAGGGAGCAATCAGCCCCAGCATTTT. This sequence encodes CASSRTGSNQPQHF.

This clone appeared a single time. The CDR3 coding sequence is TGTGCCAGCAGCTTAGAACCGGGGCGGAATTCACCCCTCCACTTT. It encodes CASSLEPGRNSPLHF. The chain uses TRBV11-2 and TRBJ1-6, with D possibly being TRBD1 (5 bases). Germline values: CDR1 SGHAT, CDR2 FQNNGV. V gave up 0 bases and J gave up 7 bases, with 10 bases separating them. CDR3 length equals 15 residues.

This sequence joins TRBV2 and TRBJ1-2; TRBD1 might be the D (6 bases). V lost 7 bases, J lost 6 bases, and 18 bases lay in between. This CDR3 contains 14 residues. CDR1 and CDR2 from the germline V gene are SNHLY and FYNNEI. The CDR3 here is CASKPNGGQHGYTF. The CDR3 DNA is TGTGCCAGCAAACCCAATGGGGGGCAACATGGCTACACCTTC.

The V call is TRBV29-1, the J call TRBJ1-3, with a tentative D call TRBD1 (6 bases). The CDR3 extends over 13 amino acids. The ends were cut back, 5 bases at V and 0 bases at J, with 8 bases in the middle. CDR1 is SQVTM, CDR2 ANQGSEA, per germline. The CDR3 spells CSVQGFSGNTIYF. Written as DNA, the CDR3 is TGCAGCGTTCAGGGGTTCTCTGGAAACACCATATATTTT.

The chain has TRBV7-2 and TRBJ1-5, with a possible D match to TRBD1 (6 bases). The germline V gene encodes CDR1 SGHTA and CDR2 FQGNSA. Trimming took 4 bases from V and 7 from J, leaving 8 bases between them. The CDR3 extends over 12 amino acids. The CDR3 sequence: CASSSQGQPQHF. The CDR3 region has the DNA TGTGCCAGCAGCTCACAGGGCCAGCCCCAGCATTTT.

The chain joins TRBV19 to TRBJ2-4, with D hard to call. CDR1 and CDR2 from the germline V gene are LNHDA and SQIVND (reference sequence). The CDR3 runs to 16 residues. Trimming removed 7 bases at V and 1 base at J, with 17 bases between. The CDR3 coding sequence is TGTGCCAGTACCGACGCGGTAAAGGATGCCAAAAACATTCAGTACTTC. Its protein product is CASTDAVKDAKNIQYF.

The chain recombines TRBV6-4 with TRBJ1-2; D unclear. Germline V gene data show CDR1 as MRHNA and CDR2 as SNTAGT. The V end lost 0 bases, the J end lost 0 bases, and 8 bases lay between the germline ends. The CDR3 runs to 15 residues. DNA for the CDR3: TGTGCCAGCAGTGACTCCGGAGCTTCTAACTATGGCTACACCTTC. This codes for CASSDSGASNYGYTF.

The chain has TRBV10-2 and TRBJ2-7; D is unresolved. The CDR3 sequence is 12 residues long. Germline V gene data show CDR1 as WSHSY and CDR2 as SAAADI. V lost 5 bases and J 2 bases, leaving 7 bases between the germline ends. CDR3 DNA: TGCGCCAGCAGTTCCAGCGCCTACGAGCAGTACTTC. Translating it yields CASSSSAYEQYF.

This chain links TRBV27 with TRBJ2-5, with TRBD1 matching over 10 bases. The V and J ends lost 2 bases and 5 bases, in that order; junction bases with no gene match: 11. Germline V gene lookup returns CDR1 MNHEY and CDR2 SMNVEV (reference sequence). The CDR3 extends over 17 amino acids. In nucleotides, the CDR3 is TGTGCCAGCAGTTTAGGGGGACAGGGGTTCCAGTGGGAGACCCAGTACTTC. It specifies CASSLGGQGFQWETQYF.

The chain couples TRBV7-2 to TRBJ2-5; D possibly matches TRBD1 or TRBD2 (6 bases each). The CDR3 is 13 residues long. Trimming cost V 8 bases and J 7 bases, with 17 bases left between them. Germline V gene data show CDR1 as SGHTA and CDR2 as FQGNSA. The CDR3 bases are TGTGCCAGCTCGAGGGGGGAAATCGGGACCCAGTACTTC. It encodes CASSRGEIGTQYF.

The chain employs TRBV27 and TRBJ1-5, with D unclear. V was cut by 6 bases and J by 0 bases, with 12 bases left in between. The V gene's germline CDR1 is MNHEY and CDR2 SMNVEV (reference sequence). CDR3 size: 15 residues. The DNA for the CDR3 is TGTGCCAGCAGGGAAAGGGTATATAGCAATCAGCCCCAGCATTTT. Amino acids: CASRERVYSNQPQHF.

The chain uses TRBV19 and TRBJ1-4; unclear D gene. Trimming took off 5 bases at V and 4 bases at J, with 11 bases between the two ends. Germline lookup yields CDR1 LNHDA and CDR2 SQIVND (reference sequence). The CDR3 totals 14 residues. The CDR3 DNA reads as TGTGCCAGTAGTTCCCGACTGGGTAATGAAAAACTGTTTTTT. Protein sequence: CASSSRLGNEKLFF.

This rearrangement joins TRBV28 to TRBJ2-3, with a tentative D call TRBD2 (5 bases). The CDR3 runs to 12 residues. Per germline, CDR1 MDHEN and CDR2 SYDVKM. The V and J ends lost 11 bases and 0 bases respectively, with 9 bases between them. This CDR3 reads CAYSGSTDTQYF. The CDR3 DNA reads TGTGCCTACAGCGGAAGCACAGATACGCAGTATTTT.

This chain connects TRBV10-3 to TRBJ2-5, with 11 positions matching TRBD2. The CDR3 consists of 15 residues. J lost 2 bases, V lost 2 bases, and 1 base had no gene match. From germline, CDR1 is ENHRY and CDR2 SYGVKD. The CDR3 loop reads CAISERLAGQETQYF. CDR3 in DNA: TGTGCCATCAGTGAGCGACTAGCGGGGCAAGAGACCCAGTACTTC.

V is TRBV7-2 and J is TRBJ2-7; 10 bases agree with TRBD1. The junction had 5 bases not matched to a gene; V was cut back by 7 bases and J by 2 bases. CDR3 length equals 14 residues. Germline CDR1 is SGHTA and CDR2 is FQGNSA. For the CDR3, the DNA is TGTGCCAGCAAAACGGGACAGGGGACCTACGAGCAGTACTTC. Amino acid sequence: CASKTGQGTYEQYF.

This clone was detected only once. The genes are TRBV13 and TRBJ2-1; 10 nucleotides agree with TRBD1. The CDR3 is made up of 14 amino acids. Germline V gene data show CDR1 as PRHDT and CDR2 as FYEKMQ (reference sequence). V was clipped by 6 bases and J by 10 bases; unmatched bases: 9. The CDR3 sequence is CASRGQGSRMEQFF. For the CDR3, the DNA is TGTGCCAGCAGGGGACAGGGGTCCCGAATGGAGCAGTTCTTC. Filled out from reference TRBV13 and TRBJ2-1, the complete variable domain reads AAGVIQSPRHLIKEKRETATLKCYPIPRHDTVYWYQQGPGQDPQFLISFYEKMQSDKGSIPDRFSAQQFSDYHSELNMSSLELGDSALYFCASRGQGSRMEQFFGPGTRLTVL.

CDR3 residues: CASRRAGFLGNTIYF. The DNA for the CDR3 is TGTGCCAGCAGAAGAGCGGGGTTTTTAGGAAACACCATATATTTT. The chain couples TRBV6-5 to TRBJ1-3; D not certain. The CDR3 covers 15 residues. The germline V and J ends were trimmed by 6 bases and 4 bases, with 16 bases remaining between them. CDR1 and CDR2 from the germline V gene are MNHEY and SVGAGI.

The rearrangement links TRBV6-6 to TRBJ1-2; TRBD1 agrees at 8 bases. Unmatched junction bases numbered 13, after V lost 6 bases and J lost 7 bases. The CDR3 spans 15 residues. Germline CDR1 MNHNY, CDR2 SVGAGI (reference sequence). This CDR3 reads CASRIDRGDSGGYTF. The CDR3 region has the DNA TGTGCCAGCAGGATAGACAGGGGAGATTCGGGTGGCTACACCTTC.

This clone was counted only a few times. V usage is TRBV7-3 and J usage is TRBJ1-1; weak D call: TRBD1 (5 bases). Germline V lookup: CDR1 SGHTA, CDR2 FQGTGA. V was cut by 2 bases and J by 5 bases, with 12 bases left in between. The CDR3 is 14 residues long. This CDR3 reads CASSLGVWGTEAFF. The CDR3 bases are TGTGCCAGCAGCTTAGGCGTTTGGGGGACTGAAGCTTTCTTT.

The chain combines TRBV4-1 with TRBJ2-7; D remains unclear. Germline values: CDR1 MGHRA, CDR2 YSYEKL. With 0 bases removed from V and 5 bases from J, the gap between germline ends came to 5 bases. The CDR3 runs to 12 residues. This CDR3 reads CASSQDGDEQYF. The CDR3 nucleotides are TGCGCCAGCAGCCAAGATGGGGACGAGCAGTACTTC.

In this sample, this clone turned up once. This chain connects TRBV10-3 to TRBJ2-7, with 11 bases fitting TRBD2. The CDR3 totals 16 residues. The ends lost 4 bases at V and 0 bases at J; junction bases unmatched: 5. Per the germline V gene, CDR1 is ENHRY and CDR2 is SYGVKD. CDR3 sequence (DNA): TGTGCCATCAGTGCCGCCGGGACTAGCGGCTCCTACGAGCAGTACTTC. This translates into CAISAAGTSGSYEQYF.

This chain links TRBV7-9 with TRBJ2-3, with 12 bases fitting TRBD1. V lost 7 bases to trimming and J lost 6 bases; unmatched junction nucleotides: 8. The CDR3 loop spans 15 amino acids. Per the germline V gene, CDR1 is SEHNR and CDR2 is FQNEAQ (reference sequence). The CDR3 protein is CASNLGQGAGDTQYF. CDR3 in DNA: TGTGCCAGCAACCTGGGACAGGGGGCGGGCGATACGCAGTATTTT.

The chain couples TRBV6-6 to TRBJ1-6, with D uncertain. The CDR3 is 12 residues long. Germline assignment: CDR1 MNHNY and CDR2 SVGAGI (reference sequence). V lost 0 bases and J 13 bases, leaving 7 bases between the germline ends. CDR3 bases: TGTGCCAGCAGTTACTCGAGCCCGCCCCTCCACTTT. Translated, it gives CASSYSSPPLHF.

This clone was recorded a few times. The CDR3 coding sequence is TGTGCCAGCAGTTCCCAATTATACAGGGGGGGGGAGCTGTTTTTT. Its translation is CASSSQLYRGGELFF. V usage is TRBV27 and J usage is TRBJ2-2; 8 bases are a match to TRBD1. Germline lookup yields CDR1 MNHEY and CDR2 SMNVEV (reference sequence). The CDR3 has 15 residues. V lost 4 bases, J lost 8 bases, and 9 bases stayed unmatched.

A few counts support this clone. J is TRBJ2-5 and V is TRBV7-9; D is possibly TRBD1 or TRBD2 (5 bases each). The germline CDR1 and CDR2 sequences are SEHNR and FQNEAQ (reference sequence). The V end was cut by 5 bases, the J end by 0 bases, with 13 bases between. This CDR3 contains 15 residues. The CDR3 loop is CASSLNEGYQETQYF. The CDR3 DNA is TGTGCCAGCAGCCTCAATGAGGGGTACCAAGAGACCCAGTACTTC.

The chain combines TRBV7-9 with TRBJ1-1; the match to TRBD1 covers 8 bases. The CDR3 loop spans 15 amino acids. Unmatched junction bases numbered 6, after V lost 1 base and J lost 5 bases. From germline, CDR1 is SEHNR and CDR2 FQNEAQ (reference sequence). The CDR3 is CASSLGQGAVTEAFF. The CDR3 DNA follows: TGTGCCAGCAGCTTAGGGCAGGGGGCAGTGACTGAAGCTTTCTTT.

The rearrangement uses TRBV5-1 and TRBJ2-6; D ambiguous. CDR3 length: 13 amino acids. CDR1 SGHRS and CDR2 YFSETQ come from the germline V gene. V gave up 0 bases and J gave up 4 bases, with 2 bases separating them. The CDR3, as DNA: TGCGCCAGCAGCTTGGCCGGGGCCAACGTCCTGACTTTC. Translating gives CASSLAGANVLTF.

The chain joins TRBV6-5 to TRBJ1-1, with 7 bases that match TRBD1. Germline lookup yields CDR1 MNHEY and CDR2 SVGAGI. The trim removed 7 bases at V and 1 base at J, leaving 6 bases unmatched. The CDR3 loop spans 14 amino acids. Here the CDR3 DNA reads TGTGCCAGCACACTCAGGGGGTCGAACACTGAAGCTTTCTTT. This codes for CASTLRGSNTEAFF.

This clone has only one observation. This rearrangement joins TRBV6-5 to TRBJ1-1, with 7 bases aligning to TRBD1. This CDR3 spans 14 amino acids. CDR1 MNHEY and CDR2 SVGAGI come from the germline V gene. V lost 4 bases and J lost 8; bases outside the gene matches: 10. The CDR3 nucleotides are TGTGCCAGCAGTTTCACAGGGGCGCAGGGGGAAGCTTTCTTT. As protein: CASSFTGAQGEAFF.

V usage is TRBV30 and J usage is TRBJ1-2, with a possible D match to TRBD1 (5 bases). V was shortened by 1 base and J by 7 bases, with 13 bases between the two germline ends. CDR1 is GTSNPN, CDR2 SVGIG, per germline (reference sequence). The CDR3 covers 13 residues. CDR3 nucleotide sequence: TGTGCCTGGAGTGCTAGGGGCACTTCTGGCTACACCTTC. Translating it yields CAWSARGTSGYTF.

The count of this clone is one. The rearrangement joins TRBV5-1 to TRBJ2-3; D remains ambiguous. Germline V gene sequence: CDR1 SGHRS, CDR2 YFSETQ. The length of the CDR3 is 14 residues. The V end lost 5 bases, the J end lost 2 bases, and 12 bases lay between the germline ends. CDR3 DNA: TGCGCCAGCAGTGGGTGGGGTCCCACAGATACGCAGTATTTT. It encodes CASSGWGPTDTQYF. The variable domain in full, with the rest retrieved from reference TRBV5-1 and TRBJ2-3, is KAGVTQTPRYLIKTRGQQVTLSCSPISGHRSVSWYQQTPGQGLQFLFEYFSETQRNKGNFPGRFSGRQFSNSRSEMNVSTLELGDSALYLCASSGWGPTDTQYFGPGTRLTVL.

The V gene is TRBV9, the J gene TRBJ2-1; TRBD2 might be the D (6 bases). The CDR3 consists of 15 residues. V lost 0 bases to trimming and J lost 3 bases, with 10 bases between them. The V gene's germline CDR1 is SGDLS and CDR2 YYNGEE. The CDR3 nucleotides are TGTGCCAGCAGCGTAGAAGCGGGCGACTACAATGAGCAGTTCTTC. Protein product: CASSVEAGDYNEQFF.